The 15 T cell receptor beta chains given below trace back to one sample, sequenced in a study of blood T cell repertoires in COVID-19. Using immunoSEQ multiplex PCR, the repertoire was profiled, and TCRdb retains in-frame clones only, with some absent. The table records 200,000 to 250,000 clones, roughly 84% of them present only once. Sample: peripheral blood. The receptors originated from a woman aged 45 to 65 with acute or convalescent COVID-19.

CDR3 coding DNA: TGTGCCAGCAGTCGTGCAGCGGGGGGTGGCGGGAATGAGCAGTTCTTC. Translated: CASSRAAGGGGNEQFF. The V and J genes are TRBV6-2 or TRBV6-3 and TRBJ2-1; 9 bases fit TRBD2. V trimming: 5 bases; J trimming: 7 bases; junction bases outside the gene matches: 12. From germline, CDR1 is MNHEY and CDR2 SVGEGT. The CDR3 is made up of 16 amino acids.

This clone was found a few times. V gene TRBV19 combines with J gene TRBJ1-5; 7 bases match TRBD1. CDR1 and CDR2 from the germline V gene are LNHDA and SQIVND (reference sequence). CDR3 length: 13 residues. With V trimmed by 8 bases and J by 4 bases, 5 bases remained unmatched. CDR3 sequence: CASDRDGNQPQHF. CDR3 nucleotides: TGTGCCAGTGACAGGGACGGGAATCAGCCCCAGCATTTT.

The chain recombines TRBV19 with TRBJ1-4; 10 nucleotides line up with TRBD1. The CDR3 has 15 residues. Trimming at V came to 9 bases and at J to 2 bases, leaving 6 bases not matched to a gene. Germline V gene data show CDR1 as LNHDA and CDR2 as SQIVND (reference sequence). The CDR3 is CASRDRGSTNEKLFF. In DNA form, the CDR3 reads TGTGCCAGCCGGGACAGGGGATCGACTAATGAAAAACTGTTTTTT.

The chain carries TRBV7-9 and TRBJ1-1; TRBD1 matches at 7 bases. The CDR3 totals 18 residues. After removal of 5 bases from V and 0 bases from J, the junction contained 15 bases not matched to a gene. Germline-derived CDR1 and CDR2 are SEHNR and FQNEAQ (reference sequence). This CDR3 is CASSPNNRGPSMNTEAFF. The DNA for the CDR3 is TGTGCCAGCAGCCCCAACAACAGGGGCCCCTCCATGAACACTGAAGCTTTCTTT. Supplemented by reference TRBV7-9 and TRBJ1-1, the full variable domain reads DTGVSQNPRHKITKRGQNVTFRCDPISEHNRLYWYRQTLGQGPEFLTYFQNEAQLEKSRLLSDRFSAERPKGSFSTLEIQRTEQGDSAMYLCASSPNNRGPSMNTEAFFGQGTRLTVV.

The J gene is TRBJ1-3, the V gene TRBV5-5; D not resolved. CDR1 SGHKS and CDR2 YYEKEE come from the germline V gene (reference sequence). Trimming shortened V by 0 bases and J by 0 bases, and 7 bases separated the two germline ends. The CDR3 extends over 15 amino acids. The CDR3 here is CASSLAPGSGNTIYF. The CDR3 DNA follows: TGTGCCAGCAGCTTGGCCCCCGGCTCTGGAAACACCATATATTTT.

The chain carries TRBV6-1 and TRBJ1-1, with 8 positions matching TRBD1. The CDR3 covers 16 residues. Germline V lookup: CDR1 MNHNS, CDR2 SASEGT. V lost 0 bases, J lost 5 bases, and 8 bases stayed unmatched. The CDR3, as DNA: TGTGCCAGCAGTGAAGCTAGGACAGGGATCTTAACTGAAGCTTTCTTT. Translated: CASSEARTGILTEAFF.

This clone has a handful of counts. The V gene is TRBV6-5, the J gene TRBJ2-1; TRBD2 agrees at 11 bases. The CDR3 has 13 amino acids. Trimming removed 4 bases from V and 9 bases from J; junction bases left unmatched: 2. CDR1 is MNHEY, CDR2 SVGAGI, per germline. The CDR3 sequence: CASSFGTSGEQFF. CDR3 nucleotide sequence: TGTGCCAGCAGTTTCGGGACTAGCGGTGAGCAGTTCTTC.

The chain employs TRBV19 and TRBJ1-5, with D possibly being TRBD1 (5 bases). Germline V lookup: CDR1 LNHDA, CDR2 SQIVND (reference sequence). The CDR3 loop spans 13 amino acids. Deletions cut 7 bases from V and 4 bases from J, with 11 bases between. The CDR3 protein is CASTETVNQPQHF. The CDR3 DNA reads as TGTGCCAGTACCGAGACAGTTAATCAGCCCCAGCATTTT.

This chain links TRBV28 with TRBJ2-1; 10 bases line up with TRBD2. The CDR3 totals 16 residues. Losses at the gene ends were 5 bases for V and 4 bases for J; bases not matched to a gene: 8. CDR1 and CDR2 (germline): MDHEN, SYDVKM. CDR3 amino acids: CASSATGAGGYNEQFF. CDR3 nucleotide sequence: TGTGCCAGCAGTGCAACGGGAGCGGGAGGGTACAATGAGCAGTTCTTC.

There are a few counts of this clone. The chain uses TRBV19 and TRBJ1-1, with D tentatively TRBD1 (6 bases). The length of the CDR3 is 13 residues. V was shortened by 1 base and J by 8 bases, with 11 bases between the two germline ends. Looked up from germline, CDR1 is LNHDA and CDR2 is SQIVND (reference sequence). In DNA form, the CDR3 reads TGTGCCAGTAGTATAGTGGACAGACGAGAAGCTTTCTTT. This translates into CASSIVDRREAFF.

V and J are TRBV7-6 and TRBJ1-2; 10 bases align to TRBD1. Germline V gene data show CDR1 as SGHVS and CDR2 as FNYEAQ. This CDR3 spans 15 amino acids. The V gene end was trimmed by 5 bases and the J gene end by 5 bases; junction bases not matched to a gene: 8. The CDR3: CASSQGQGFQYGYTF. CDR3 nucleotides: TGTGCCAGCAGCCAGGGACAGGGGTTTCAATATGGCTACACCTTC.

This chain uses TRBV5-1 with TRBJ1-1; maybe TRBD1 (5 bases). CDR1 and CDR2 (germline): SGHRS, YFSETQ. Deletions cut 4 bases from V and 1 base from J, with 14 bases between. The CDR3 is 15 residues long. CDR3 amino acids: CASSPASTGNTEAFF. In nucleotides, the CDR3 is TGCGCCAGCAGCCCGGCCTCCACAGGGAACACTGAAGCTTTCTTT.

This chain uses TRBV19 with TRBJ2-7; D not resolved. Trimming left V 11 bases short and J 7 bases short, with 21 bases between. Germline V gene data show CDR1 as LNHDA and CDR2 as SQIVND (reference sequence). The CDR3 is made up of 13 amino acids. CDR3: CASSSGPRGEQYF. CDR3 nucleotide sequence: TGTGCCTCCTCCTCCGGCCCTAGAGGAGAGCAGTACTTC.

This sequence joins TRBV6-5 and TRBJ1-1; weak D call: TRBD1 (6 bases). Trimming removed 0 bases at V and 1 base at J, with 12 bases between. The V gene's germline CDR1 is MNHEY and CDR2 SVGAGI. The CDR3 has 16 amino acids. The CDR3 DNA reads as TGTGCCAGCAGTTACTCTTTGGACAGAGGGAACACTGAAGCTTTCTTT. This codes for CASSYSLDRGNTEAFF.

This clone was recorded once. This chain joins TRBV21-1 and TRBJ1-2; the table calls TRBD1, which could not be checked here. TRBV21-1 has pseudogene status. CDR3 length: 16 residues. CDR3 sequence reads: CASSPRPRRGKGGYTF. CDR3 nucleotides: TGTGCCAGCAGCCCAAGACCTCGCAGGGGAAAGGGTGGCTACACCTTC.